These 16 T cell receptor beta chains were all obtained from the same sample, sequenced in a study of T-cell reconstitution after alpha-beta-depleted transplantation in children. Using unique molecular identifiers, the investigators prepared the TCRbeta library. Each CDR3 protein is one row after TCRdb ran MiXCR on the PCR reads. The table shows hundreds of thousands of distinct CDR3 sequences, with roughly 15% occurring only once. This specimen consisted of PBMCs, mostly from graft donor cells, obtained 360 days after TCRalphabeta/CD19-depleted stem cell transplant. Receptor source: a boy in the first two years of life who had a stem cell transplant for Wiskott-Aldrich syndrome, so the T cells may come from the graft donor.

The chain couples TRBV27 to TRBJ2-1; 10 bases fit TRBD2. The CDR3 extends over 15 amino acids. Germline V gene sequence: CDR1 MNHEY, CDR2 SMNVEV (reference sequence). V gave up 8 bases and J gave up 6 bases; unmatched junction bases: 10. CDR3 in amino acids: CASLPLAGVGNEQFF. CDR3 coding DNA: TGTGCCAGCCTCCCGCTAGCGGGAGTTGGCAATGAGCAGTTCTTC.

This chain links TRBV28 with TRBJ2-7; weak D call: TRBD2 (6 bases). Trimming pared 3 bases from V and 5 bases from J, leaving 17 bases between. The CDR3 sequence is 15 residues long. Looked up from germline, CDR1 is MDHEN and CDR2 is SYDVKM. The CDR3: CASSLEGYVRNEQYF. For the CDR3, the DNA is TGTGCCAGCAGTTTGGAGGGTTACGTTAGGAACGAGCAGTACTTC.

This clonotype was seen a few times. The CDR3 loop reads CASGLRPVAKNIQYF. CDR3 bases: TGTGCCAGCGGGTTAAGGCCCGTGGCCAAAAACATTCAGTACTTC. This chain links TRBV2 with TRBJ2-4; D is unclear. Trimming took off 8 bases at V and 1 base at J, with 15 bases between the two ends. Germline CDR1 reads SNHLY; CDR2 reads FYNNEI. The CDR3 runs to 15 residues. Filled out from reference TRBV2 and TRBJ2-4, the complete variable domain reads EPEVTQTPSHQVTQMGQEVILRCVPISNHLYFYWYRQILGQKVEFLVSFYNNEISEKSEIFDDQFSVERPDGSNFTLKIRSTKLEDSAMYFCASGLRPVAKNIQYFGAGTRLSVL.

The CDR3 coding sequence is TGCAGCGTTGTGGCCCCCGATCTAGCGGGGGGGACCTACGAGCAGTACTTC. This sequence encodes CSVVAPDLAGGTYEQYF. V and J are TRBV29-1 and TRBJ2-7; 12 bases align to TRBD2. V lost 4 bases and J lost 2; bases outside the gene matches: 12. Germline lookup yields CDR1 SQVTM and CDR2 ANQGSEA. This CDR3 is 17 amino acids long.

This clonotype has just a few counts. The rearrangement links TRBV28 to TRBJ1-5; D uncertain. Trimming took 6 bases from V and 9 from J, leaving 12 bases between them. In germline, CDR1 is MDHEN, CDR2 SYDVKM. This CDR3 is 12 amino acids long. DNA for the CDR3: TGTGCCAGCAGCCCGCTACCCGGGCCCCAGCATTTT. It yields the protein CASSPLPGPQHF.

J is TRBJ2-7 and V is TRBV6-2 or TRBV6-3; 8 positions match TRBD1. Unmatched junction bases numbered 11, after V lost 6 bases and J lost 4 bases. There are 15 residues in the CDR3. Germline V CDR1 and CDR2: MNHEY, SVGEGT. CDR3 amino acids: CASRAAGTGQYEQYF. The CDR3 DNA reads TGTGCCAGCAGGGCGGCCGGGACAGGCCAGTACGAGCAGTACTTC.

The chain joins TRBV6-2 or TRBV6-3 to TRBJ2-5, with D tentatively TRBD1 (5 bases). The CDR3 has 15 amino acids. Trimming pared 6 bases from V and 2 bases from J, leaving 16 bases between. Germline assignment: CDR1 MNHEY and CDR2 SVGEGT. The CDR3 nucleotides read TGTGCCAGCAGCTTACAGGTTAACGGGCAAGAGACCCAGTACTTC. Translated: CASSLQVNGQETQYF.

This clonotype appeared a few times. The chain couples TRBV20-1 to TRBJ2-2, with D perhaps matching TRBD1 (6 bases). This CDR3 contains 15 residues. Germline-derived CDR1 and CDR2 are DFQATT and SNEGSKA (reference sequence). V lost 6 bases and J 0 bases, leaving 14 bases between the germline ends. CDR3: CSAAKGDPNTGELFF. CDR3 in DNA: TGCAGTGCCGCCAAGGGGGATCCGAACACCGGGGAGCTGTTTTTT.

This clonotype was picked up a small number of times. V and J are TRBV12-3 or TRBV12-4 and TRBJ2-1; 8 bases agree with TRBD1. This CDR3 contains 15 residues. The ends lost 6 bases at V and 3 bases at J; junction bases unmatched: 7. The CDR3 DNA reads TGTGCCAGCAGGACCCATGGACAGGGCTACAATGAGCAGTTCTTC. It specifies CASRTHGQGYNEQFF.

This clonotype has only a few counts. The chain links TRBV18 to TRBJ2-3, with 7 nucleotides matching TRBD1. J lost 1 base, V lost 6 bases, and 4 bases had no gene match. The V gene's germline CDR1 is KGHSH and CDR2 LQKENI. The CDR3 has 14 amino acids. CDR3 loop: CASSIDRGTDTQYF. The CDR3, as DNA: TGTGCCAGCTCGATAGACAGGGGCACAGATACGCAGTATTTT.

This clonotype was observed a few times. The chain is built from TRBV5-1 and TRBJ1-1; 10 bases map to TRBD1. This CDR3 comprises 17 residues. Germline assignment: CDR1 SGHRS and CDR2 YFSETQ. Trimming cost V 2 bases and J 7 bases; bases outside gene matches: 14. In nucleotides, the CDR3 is TGCGCCAGCAGCTTCGGTGACTTTGGACAGGGGGTAATTGAAGCTTTCTTT. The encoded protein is CASSFGDFGQGVIEAFF.

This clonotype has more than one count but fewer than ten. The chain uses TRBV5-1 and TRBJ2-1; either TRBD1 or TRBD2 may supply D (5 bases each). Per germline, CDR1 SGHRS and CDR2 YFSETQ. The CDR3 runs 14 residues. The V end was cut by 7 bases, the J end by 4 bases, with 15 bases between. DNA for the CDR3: TGCGCCAGCTGGCCGGGACCCCGATACAATGAGCAGTTCTTC. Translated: CASWPGPRYNEQFF. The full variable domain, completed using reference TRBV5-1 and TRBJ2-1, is KAGVTQTPRYLIKTRGQQVTLSCSPISGHRSVSWYQQTPGQGLQFLFEYFSETQRNKGNFPGRFSGRQFSNSRSEMNVSTLELGDSALYLCASWPGPRYNEQFFGPGTRLTVL.

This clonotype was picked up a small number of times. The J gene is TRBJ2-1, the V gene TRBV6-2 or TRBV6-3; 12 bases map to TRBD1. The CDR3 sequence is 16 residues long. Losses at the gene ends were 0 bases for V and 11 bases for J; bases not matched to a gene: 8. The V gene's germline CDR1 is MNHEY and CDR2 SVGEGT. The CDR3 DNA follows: TGTGCCAGCAGTTACTCCCGGGACAGGGGGCAAGTTAAGCAGTTCTTC. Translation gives CASSYSRDRGQVKQFF.

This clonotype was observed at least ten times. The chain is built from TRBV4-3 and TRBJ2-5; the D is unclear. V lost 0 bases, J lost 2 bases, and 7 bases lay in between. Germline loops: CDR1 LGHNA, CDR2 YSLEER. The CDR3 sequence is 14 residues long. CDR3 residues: CASSQDVDQETQYF. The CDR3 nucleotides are TGCGCCAGCAGCCAAGATGTTGATCAAGAGACCCAGTACTTC.

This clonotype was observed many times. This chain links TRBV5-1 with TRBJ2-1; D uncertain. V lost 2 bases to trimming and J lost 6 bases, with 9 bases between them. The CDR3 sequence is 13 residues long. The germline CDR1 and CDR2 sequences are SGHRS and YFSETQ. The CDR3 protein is CASSFSQRNEQFF. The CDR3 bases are TGCGCCAGCAGCTTTTCCCAGCGCAATGAGCAGTTCTTC.

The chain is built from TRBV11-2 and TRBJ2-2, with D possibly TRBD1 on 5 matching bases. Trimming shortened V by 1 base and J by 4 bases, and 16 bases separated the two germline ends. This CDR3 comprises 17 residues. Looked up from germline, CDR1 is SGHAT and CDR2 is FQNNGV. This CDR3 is CASSLGRTRVPTGELFF. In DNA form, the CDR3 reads TGTGCCAGCAGCTTAGGTAGGACCAGGGTTCCCACCGGGGAGCTGTTTTTT.